Below are 26 T cell receptor beta chains sequenced from a single sample in a study of radiotherapy plus CTLA-4 blockade in lung cancer. Assay: immunoSEQ multiplex PCR; the TCRdb copy retains only in-frame clones and omits some. This sample has tens of thousands of clones; around 79% occur once, and the top ten carry roughly 2.4%. This specimen was peripheral blood, taken from a patient treated with radiotherapy plus ipilimumab. These TCRs come from a human donor with non-small cell lung cancer whose response to radiotherapy plus ipilimumab could not be evaluated.

This clone showed up just a few times. The chain combines TRBV2 with TRBJ2-3; possible D gene TRBD2, 5 bases. The germline CDR1 and CDR2 sequences are SNHLY and FYNNEI. CDR3 length equals 13 residues. V lost 3 bases and J 5 bases, leaving 9 bases between the germline ends. The CDR3 is CASSDLAKDTQYF. The DNA of the CDR3 is TGTGCCAGCAGTGACCTAGCAAAAGATACGCAGTATTTT. Full variable domain (outside the CDR3, taken from reference TRBV2 and TRBJ2-3): EPEVTQTPSHQVTQMGQEVILRCVPISNHLYFYWYRQILGQKVEFLVSFYNNEISEKSEIFDDQFSVERPDGSNFTLKIRSTKLEDSAMYFCASSDLAKDTQYFGPGTRLTVL.

DNA of the CDR3: TGTGCCAGCAGCTTACGGACTAGCGGATCGGGGGAGCAGTACTTC. Translated, it gives CASSLRTSGSGEQYF. The rearrangement joins TRBV11-2 to TRBJ2-7; 10 nucleotides line up with TRBD2. Trimming cost V 2 bases and J 7 bases; bases outside gene matches: 8. The CDR3 is made up of 15 amino acids. In germline, CDR1 is SGHAT, CDR2 FQNNGV.

The rearrangement joins TRBV2 to TRBJ2-5; tentative D call: TRBD2 (7 bases). Germline V CDR1 and CDR2: SNHLY, FYNNEI. V was pared by 5 bases and J by 4 bases, with 14 bases between. The CDR3 has 14 amino acids. CDR3 amino acids: CASSRGAGGETQYF. CDR3 sequence (DNA): TGTGCCAGCAGTCGGGGGGCGGGTGGAGAGACCCAGTACTTC.

V gene TRBV5-4 combines with J gene TRBJ1-1; 8 bases align to TRBD1. This CDR3 region has 14 residues. J was trimmed by 5 bases and V by 4 bases; bases with no gene match: 7. Per germline, CDR1 SGHNT and CDR2 YYREEE (reference sequence). The CDR3 region has the DNA TGTGCCAGCAGCCCTCAGGGGGCGCGTACTGAAGCTTTCTTT. It yields the protein CASSPQGARTEAFF.

This clone appeared a few times. This sequence joins TRBV2 and TRBJ1-3; D not certain. This CDR3 comprises 14 residues. Per the germline V gene, CDR1 is SNHLY and CDR2 is FYNNEI. With 7 bases removed from V and 0 bases from J, the gap between germline ends came to 10 bases. The CDR3 reads CASTIMSSGNTIYF. Written as DNA, the CDR3 is TGTGCCAGCACGATCATGAGCTCTGGAAACACCATATATTTT. The whole variable domain, remainder taken from reference TRBV2 and TRBJ1-3, is EPEVTQTPSHQVTQMGQEVILRCVPISNHLYFYWYRQILGQKVEFLVSFYNNEISEKSEIFDDQFSVERPDGSNFTLKIRSTKLEDSAMYFCASTIMSSGNTIYFGEGSWLTVV.

CDR3 sequence (DNA): TGCGCCAGCAGCTCCTCAGGCGTTAGTCGTTGGCAGTACTTC. Encoded protein: CASSSSGVSRWQYF. The V and J genes are TRBV5-1 and TRBJ2-7; D call uncertain. Trimming stripped 3 bases from V and 9 bases from J, with 19 bases between. Per the germline V gene, CDR1 is SGHRS and CDR2 is YFSETQ. The length of the CDR3 is 14 residues.

V and J are TRBV5-4 and TRBJ2-1; 7 bases fit TRBD2. The CDR3 sequence is 15 residues long. J lost 6 bases, V lost 4 bases, and 10 bases had no gene match. Germline V gene sequence: CDR1 SGHNT, CDR2 YYREEE (reference sequence). The chain's CDR3 is CASSRTGGRGNEQFF. DNA for the CDR3: TGTGCCAGCAGCCGGACGGGGGGACGGGGCAATGAGCAGTTCTTC.

This chain connects TRBV5-1 to TRBJ1-1; 7 bases line up with TRBD1. CDR1 and CDR2 from the germline V gene are SGHRS and YFSETQ. V shed 3 bases and J 4 bases; nucleotides not matched to a gene: 9. There are 15 residues in the CDR3. DNA for the CDR3: TGCGCCAGCAGCTACAAAGGGGGCACGGGCACTGAAGCTTTCTTT. This translates into CASSYKGGTGTEAFF.

This chain connects TRBV4-2 to TRBJ1-5, with TRBD1 matching 10 bases. Germline V lookup: CDR1 LGHNA, CDR2 YNFKEQ. The length of the CDR3 is 19 residues. Trimming removed 1 base from V and 0 bases from J; junction bases left unmatched: 9. The CDR3 reads CASSQGWGQGKISNQPQHF. The CDR3 coding sequence is TGTGCCAGCAGCCAAGGGTGGGGACAGGGGAAGATTAGCAATCAGCCCCAGCATTTT.

The chain uses TRBV28 and TRBJ1-5; D uncertain. Germline V CDR1 and CDR2: MDHEN, SYDVKM. Trimming shortened V by 0 bases and J by 6 bases, and 3 bases separated the two germline ends. The CDR3 is made up of 12 amino acids. Written as DNA, the CDR3 is TGTGCCAGCAGTTTATGGAGTCAGCCCCAGCATTTT. Protein: CASSLWSQPQHF.

The CDR3 region is CASSAVQGMETQYF. The CDR3 nucleotides are TGTGCCAGCAGCGCAGTACAGGGGATGGAGACCCAGTACTTC. The V and J genes are TRBV7-2 and TRBJ2-5; 7 bases align to TRBD1. Germline CDR1 is SGHTA and CDR2 is FQGNSA. The CDR3 is 14 amino acids. Trimming cost V 5 bases and J 5 bases; bases outside gene matches: 8. Looking up the rest from reference TRBV7-2 and TRBJ2-5 gives the full variable domain: GAGVSQSPSNKVTEKGKDVELRCDPISGHTALYWYRQSLGQGLEFLIYFQGNSAPDKSGLPSDRFSAERTGGSVSTLTIQRTQQEDSAVYLCASSAVQGMETQYFGPGTRLLVL.

The chain has TRBV4-1 and TRBJ2-2, with TRBD1 identical over 8 bases. Unmatched junction bases numbered 14, after V lost 4 bases and J lost 4 bases. From germline, CDR1 is MGHRA and CDR2 YSYEKL. This CDR3 contains 18 residues. CDR3 nucleotide sequence: TGCGCCAGCAGCCGCAGGTCGATACAGGGGGGAAGCACCGGGGAGCTGTTTTTT. It is translated as CASSRRSIQGGSTGELFF.

V is TRBV6-4 and J is TRBJ1-2, with D possibly matching TRBD1 (6 bases). Germline CDR1 reads MRHNA; CDR2 reads SNTAGT. The CDR3 consists of 14 residues. V was pared by 2 bases and J by 2 bases, with 9 bases between. The CDR3 bases are TGTGCCAGCAGTGACGGGGGCAGCAACTATGGCTACACCTTC. It codes for CASSDGGSNYGYTF.

The chain links TRBV28 to TRBJ1-5; D is uncertain. The CDR3 has 17 amino acids. Trimming removed 8 bases at V and 2 bases at J, with 22 bases between. Germline V CDR1 and CDR2: MDHEN, SYDVKM. The CDR3 sequence is CASLLGRRHTRNQPQHF. Written as DNA, the CDR3 is TGTGCCAGCCTCTTGGGAAGGAGGCATACTCGCAATCAGCCCCAGCATTTT. The full variable domain, with the rest looked up from reference TRBV28 and TRBJ1-5, is DVKVTQSSRYLVKRTGEKVFLECVQDMDHENMFWYRQDPGLGLRLIYFSYDVKMKEKGDIPEGYSVSREKKERFSLILESASTNQTSMYLCASLLGRRHTRNQPQHFGDGTRLSIL.

The gene calls are TRBV4-1 and TRBJ2-3, with TRBD2 matching over 11 bases. CDR3 length: 18 amino acids. Germline CDR1 is MGHRA and CDR2 is YSYEKL. V trimming: 0 bases; J trimming: 2 bases; junction bases outside the gene matches: 7. The CDR3, as DNA: TGCGCCAGCAGCCAAGATGGGCTAGCGGGGGGATTCACAGATACGCAGTATTTT. Protein product: CASSQDGLAGGFTDTQYF.

This clone was recorded once. The chain's CDR3 is CASSRGWDQPQHF. The CDR3 nucleotides read TGTGCCAGCAGTAGGGGGTGGGACCAGCCCCAGCATTTT. The V and J genes are TRBV28 and TRBJ1-5; D is perhaps TRBD1 (6 bases). The CDR3 has 13 residues. V lost 5 bases and J lost 7, with 12 bases in between. Germline V CDR1 and CDR2: MDHEN, SYDVKM. Together with reference TRBV28 and TRBJ1-5, the CDR3 gives the full variable domain: DVKVTQSSRYLVKRTGEKVFLECVQDMDHENMFWYRQDPGLGLRLIYFSYDVKMKEKGDIPEGYSVSREKKERFSLILESASTNQTSMYLCASSRGWDQPQHFGDGTRLSIL.

The J gene is TRBJ1-5, the V gene TRBV19; D perhaps matches TRBD1 (5 bases). The CDR3 has 13 residues. Trimming removed 3 bases from V and 9 bases from J, with 12 bases in between. Germline-derived CDR1 and CDR2 are LNHDA and SQIVND (reference sequence). The CDR3 loop reads CASSMSEQGPQHF. CDR3 in DNA: TGTGCCAGTAGTATGTCTGAGCAGGGGCCCCAGCATTTT.

This chain connects TRBV5-3 to TRBJ2-2; the match to TRBD1 covers 8 bases. TRBV5-3 is classed as an ORF, of uncertain function. The length of the CDR3 is 16 residues. The J segment lost 3 bases and the V segment lost 4 bases, leaving 8 bases of the junction unmatched. The CDR3 here is CARSLAGGSDTGELFF. In nucleotides, the CDR3 is TGTGCCAGAAGCCTCGCAGGGGGCAGCGACACCGGGGAGCTGTTTTTT.

V usage is TRBV7-2 and J usage is TRBJ2-1; 8 positions match TRBD2. The germline V gene encodes CDR1 SGHTA and CDR2 FQGNSA. V dropped 3 bases and J dropped 4; count of bases not matched to a gene: 5. This CDR3 has 15 residues. CDR3 DNA sequence: TGTGCCAGCAGCTTGGGGCCTAGCGGGTACAATGAGCAGTTCTTC. Its translation: CASSLGPSGYNEQFF.

This chain joins TRBV7-3 and TRBJ2-5, with TRBD2 matching 12 bases. The CDR3 consists of 16 residues. Germline V gives CDR1 SGHTA, CDR2 FQGTGA. Germline trimming cut 0 bases from V and 1 base from J; bases unmatched to any gene: 0. The CDR3 here is CASSLTGLAGQETQYF. DNA for the CDR3: TGTGCCAGCAGCTTAACGGGACTAGCGGGCCAAGAGACCCAGTACTTC. The variable domain in full, with the rest retrieved from reference TRBV7-3 and TRBJ2-5, is GAGVSQTPSNKVTEKGKYVELRCDPISGHTALYWYRQSLGQGPEFLIYFQGTGAADDSGLPNDRFFAVRPEGSVSTLKIQRTERGDSAVYLCASSLTGLAGQETQYFGPGTRLLVL.

The chain has TRBV5-1 and TRBJ2-7, with TRBD2 matching over 8 bases. In germline, CDR1 is SGHRS, CDR2 YFSETQ. Trimming cost V 1 base and J 3 bases; bases outside gene matches: 3. CDR3 length: 14 amino acids. The CDR3 DNA follows: TGCGCCAGCAGCTTGAGCGGGAGCTTCTACGAGCAGTACTTC. This translates into CASSLSGSFYEQYF.

The chain links TRBV6-5 to TRBJ2-5; 9 nucleotides align to TRBD1. The CDR3 runs to 15 residues. V lost 0 bases to trimming and J lost 5 bases; unmatched junction nucleotides: 4. Germline V gene lookup returns CDR1 MNHEY and CDR2 SVGAGI. The CDR3 protein is CASSYSQGAVETQYF. In DNA form, the CDR3 reads TGTGCCAGCAGTTACTCACAGGGGGCAGTGGAGACCCAGTACTTC.

This clone was observed a few times. The chain recombines TRBV9 with TRBJ2-5, with D perhaps TRBD1 (7 bases). The germline V and J ends were trimmed by 4 bases and 0 bases, with 16 bases remaining between them. The CDR3 is 16 residues long. Germline V gene data show CDR1 as SGDLS and CDR2 as YYNGEE. CDR3 sequence: CASSSRGRGDQETQYF. DNA of the CDR3: TGTGCCAGCAGCTCCCGGGGCAGGGGGGACCAAGAGACCCAGTACTTC.

The chain links TRBV5-1 to TRBJ2-7; 10 nucleotides line up with TRBD1. After removal of 4 bases from V and 4 bases from J, the junction contained 8 bases not matched to a gene. Germline V gene sequence: CDR1 SGHRS, CDR2 YFSETQ. The CDR3 totals 15 residues. CDR3 loop: CASSRGQGLGYEQYF. CDR3 sequence (DNA): TGCGCCAGCAGCAGGGGACAGGGGTTAGGGTACGAGCAGTACTTC.

The chain uses TRBV4-2 and TRBJ2-1; 12 bases are a match to TRBD2. V was clipped by 4 bases and J by 5 bases; unmatched bases: 6. This CDR3 is 16 amino acids long. From germline, CDR1 is LGHNA and CDR2 YNFKEQ. The CDR3 protein is CASSRLAGGRDNEQFF. The CDR3, as DNA: TGTGCCAGCAGCCGGCTAGCGGGGGGGAGGGACAATGAGCAGTTCTTC.

The chain carries TRBV4-2 and TRBJ2-5; TRBD1 is a possible D gene (6 bases). CDR1 is LGHNA and CDR2 is YNFKEQ in the germline V gene. The germline V and J ends were trimmed by 5 bases and 3 bases, with 19 bases remaining between them. The CDR3 length is 16 residues. DNA of the CDR3: TGTGCCAGCAGCTTAACTGGACAGTTTATTAAAGAGACCCAGTACTTC. Translation: CASSLTGQFIKETQYF.